This TCR beta chain was identified during a study of shared clonotypes between healthy human individuals. In germline, CDR1 is SGDLS, CDR2 YYNGEE. This CDR3 has 15 residues. Trimming took off 3 bases at V and 1 base at J, with 13 bases between the two ends. Notes on this clone: Its antigen is currently unknown.

Study-level points and caveats: Estimated clonotype richness was generally higher in naive than memory subsets. Blood alone was sampled, and tissue repertoires likely differ.

Source study methods: With immunoSEQ giving junction-only sequences and no quality scores, filtering differed. TCRdb's table, derived via immunoSEQ multiplex PCR, lists solely in-frame clones and lacks some. For V, J and clone size, that table is used; D and trimming come from the DNA. Of over a million clones listed, around 78% are singletons. Sequencing input: memory CD4+ T cells from PBMCs. Subset in this sample: CD45RA-negative fraction. The receptor's source is a man younger than 35 in good health. Some clones in this sample may be carry-over from other donors' samples. This chain uses TRBV9 with TRBJ1-2; D not certain. The CDR3 protein is CASSAYWTVNYGYTF. The CDR3 DNA reads as TGTGCCAGCAGCGCATATTGGACGGTTAACTATGGCTACACCTTC.